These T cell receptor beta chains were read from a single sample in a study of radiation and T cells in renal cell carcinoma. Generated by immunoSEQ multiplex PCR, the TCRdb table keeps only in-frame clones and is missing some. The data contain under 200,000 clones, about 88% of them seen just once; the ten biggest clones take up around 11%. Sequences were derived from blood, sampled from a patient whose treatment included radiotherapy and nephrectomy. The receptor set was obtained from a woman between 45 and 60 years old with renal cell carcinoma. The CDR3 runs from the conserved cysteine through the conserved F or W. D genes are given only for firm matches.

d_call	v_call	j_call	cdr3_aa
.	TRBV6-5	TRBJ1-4	CASSYSMGGTNEKLFF
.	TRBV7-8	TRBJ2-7	CASSSRDRKYEQYF
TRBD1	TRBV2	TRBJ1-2	CAEAGTGGNGYTF
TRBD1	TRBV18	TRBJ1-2	CASSPRDRSNYGYTF
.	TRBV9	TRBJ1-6	CASSVGQENSPLHF
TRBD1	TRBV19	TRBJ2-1	CASQYPTGGHEQFF
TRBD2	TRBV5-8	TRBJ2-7	CASSQLLAGSYEQYF
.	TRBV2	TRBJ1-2	CASSDLSRGVTF
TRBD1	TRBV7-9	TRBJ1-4	CASSFGQANGEKLFF
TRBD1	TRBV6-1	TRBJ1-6	CASQGAIGNSPLHF
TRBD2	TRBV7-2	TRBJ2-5	CASSLYARTSAQETQYF
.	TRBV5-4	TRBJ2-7	CASSSTERSSYEQYF
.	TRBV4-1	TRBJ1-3	CASSQTDYVGNTIYF
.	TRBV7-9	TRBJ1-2	CASSLANSDYGYTF
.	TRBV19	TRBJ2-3	CASSPPGHPSTDTQYF
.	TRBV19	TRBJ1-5	CASSIGRVQPQHF
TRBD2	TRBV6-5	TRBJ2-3	CASSYASGGTDTQYF
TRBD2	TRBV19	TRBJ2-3	CASSNQAGEATQYF
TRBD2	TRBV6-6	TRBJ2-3	CASRPSGGDSTDTQYF
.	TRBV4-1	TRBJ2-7	CASSQGYSSYEQYF
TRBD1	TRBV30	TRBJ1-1	CAWRATTGDDTEAFF
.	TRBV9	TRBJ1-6	CASSVRLAGSPLHF
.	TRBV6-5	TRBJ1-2	CASSQTPNYGYTF
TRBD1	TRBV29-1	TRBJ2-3	CSVVPDRDTDTQYF
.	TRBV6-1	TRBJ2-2	CASSDRQGRPGELFF
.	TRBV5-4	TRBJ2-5	CASSLVSVRSETQYF
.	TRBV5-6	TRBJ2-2	CASSRAQGGELFF
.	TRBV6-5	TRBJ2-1	CASSRLDSNEQFF
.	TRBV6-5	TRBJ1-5	CASSSGTTNQPQHF
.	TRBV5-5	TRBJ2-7	CASSLGPTYEQYF
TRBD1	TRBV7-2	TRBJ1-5	CASSPWGQSNQPQHF
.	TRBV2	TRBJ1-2	CASEGTSYGYTF
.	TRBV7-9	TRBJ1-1	CASSSSGTSKGITEAFF
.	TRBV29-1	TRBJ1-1	CSGGRGTEAFF
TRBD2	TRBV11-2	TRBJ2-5	CASSLVGGGYQETQYF
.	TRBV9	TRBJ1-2	CASSDEPVTNYGYTF
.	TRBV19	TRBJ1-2	CASSIDTLAHGYTF
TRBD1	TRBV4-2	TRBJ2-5	CASSQALGTAETQYF
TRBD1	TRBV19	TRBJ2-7	CASSLQAGTGNNEQYF
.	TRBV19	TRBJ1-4	CASSPARGAGEKLFF
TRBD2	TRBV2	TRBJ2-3	CASSVSGVRTDTQYF
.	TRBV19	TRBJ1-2	CASSRRDYGYTF
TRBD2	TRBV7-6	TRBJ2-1	CASSFGLAGGPDEQFF
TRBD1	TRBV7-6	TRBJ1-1	CASSLYPPTGGFGVGEAFF
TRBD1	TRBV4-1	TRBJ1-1	CASSLGQGVNTEAFF
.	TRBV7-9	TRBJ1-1	CASSLGRTADTEAFF
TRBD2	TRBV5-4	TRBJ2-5	CASSKRLAEETQYF
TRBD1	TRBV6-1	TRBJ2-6	CASSTTGSGANVLTF
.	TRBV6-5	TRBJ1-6	CASSYDSLNSPLHF
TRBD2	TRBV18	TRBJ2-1	CASSPSAGAPYNEQFF
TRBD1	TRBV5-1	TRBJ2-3	CASSLSGQGNTDTQYF
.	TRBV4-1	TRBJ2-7	CASSERTAGTEYEQYF
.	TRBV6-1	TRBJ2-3	CASSERLGDTQYF
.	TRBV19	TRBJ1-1	CASSLDTFFEAFF
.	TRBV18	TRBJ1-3	CASSPHPDWAGNTIYF
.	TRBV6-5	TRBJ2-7	CASSQDYEQYF
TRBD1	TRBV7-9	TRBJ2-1	CASSADRGGEQFF
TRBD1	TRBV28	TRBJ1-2	CASSFTSGTGYYGYTF
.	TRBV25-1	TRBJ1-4	CASRVGLSEKLFF
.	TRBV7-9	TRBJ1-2	CASSSQGFGYTF